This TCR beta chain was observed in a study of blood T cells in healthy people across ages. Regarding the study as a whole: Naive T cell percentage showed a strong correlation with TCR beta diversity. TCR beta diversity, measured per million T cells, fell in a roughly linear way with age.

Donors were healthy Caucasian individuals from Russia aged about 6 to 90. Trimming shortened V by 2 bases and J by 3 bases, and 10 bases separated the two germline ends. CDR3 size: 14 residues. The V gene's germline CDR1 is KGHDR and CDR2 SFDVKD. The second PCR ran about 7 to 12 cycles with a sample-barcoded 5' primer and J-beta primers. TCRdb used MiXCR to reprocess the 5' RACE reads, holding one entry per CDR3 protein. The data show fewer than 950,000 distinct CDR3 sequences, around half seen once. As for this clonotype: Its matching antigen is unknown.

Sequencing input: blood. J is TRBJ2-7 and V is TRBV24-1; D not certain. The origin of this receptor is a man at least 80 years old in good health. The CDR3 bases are TGTGCCACCAGTGATTCCTACAAAGACTACGAGCAGTACTTC. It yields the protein CATSDSYKDYEQYF.